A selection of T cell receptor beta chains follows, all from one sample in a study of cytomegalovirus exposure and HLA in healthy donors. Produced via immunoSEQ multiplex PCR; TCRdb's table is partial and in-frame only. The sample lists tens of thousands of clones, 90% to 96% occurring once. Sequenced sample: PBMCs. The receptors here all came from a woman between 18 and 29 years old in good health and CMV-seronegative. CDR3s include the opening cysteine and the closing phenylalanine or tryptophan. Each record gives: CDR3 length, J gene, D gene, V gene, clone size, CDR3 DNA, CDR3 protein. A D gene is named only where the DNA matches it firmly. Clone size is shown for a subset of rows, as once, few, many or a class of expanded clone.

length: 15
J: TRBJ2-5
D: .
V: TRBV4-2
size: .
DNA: TGTGCCAGCAGCCAAGACGGCGGGGGCCGGGAGACCCAGTACTTC
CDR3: CASSQDGGGRETQYF

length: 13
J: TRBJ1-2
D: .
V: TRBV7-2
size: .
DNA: TGTGCCAGCAGCCCCGACAGGACCGGCGGCTACACCTTC
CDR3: CASSPDRTGGYTF

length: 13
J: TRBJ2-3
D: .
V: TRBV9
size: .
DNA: TGTGCCAGCAGCGTGGGGGGAACCGATACGCAGTATTTT
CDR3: CASSVGGTDTQYF

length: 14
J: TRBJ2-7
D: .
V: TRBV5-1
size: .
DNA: TGCGCCAGCAGCTTGGTGTCCCCTACCGCCGAGCAGTACTTC
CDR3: CASSLVSPTAEQYF

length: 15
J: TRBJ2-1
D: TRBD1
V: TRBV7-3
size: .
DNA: TGTGCCAGCAGCTTAGGCGGGACAGGTAACAATGAGCAGTTCTTC
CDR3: CASSLGGTGNNEQFF

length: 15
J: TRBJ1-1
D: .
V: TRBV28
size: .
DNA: TGTGCCAGCATGGGAGGGGGGGGGCTGAACACTGAAGCTTTCTTT
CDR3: CASMGGGGLNTEAFF

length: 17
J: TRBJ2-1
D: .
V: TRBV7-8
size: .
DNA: TGTGCCAGCAGCTTAGCCCTTACTAGTGCCCTAGATCTTGAGCAGTTCTTC
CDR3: CASSLALTSALDLEQFF

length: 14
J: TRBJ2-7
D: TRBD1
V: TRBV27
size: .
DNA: TGTGCCAGCAGCCGGACAGGGGGCGCCTACGAGCAGTACTTC
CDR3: CASSRTGGAYEQYF

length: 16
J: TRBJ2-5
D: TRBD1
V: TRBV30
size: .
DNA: TGTGCCTGGAGTGTACGGGGCAGGGGGTTCGCGGAGACCCAGTACTTC
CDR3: CAWSVRGRGFAETQYF

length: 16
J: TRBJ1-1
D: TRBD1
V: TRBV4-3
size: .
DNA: TGCGCCAGCAGCCACCACCCCGACAGGGGCGACACTGAAGCTTTCTTT
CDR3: CASSHHPDRGDTEAFF

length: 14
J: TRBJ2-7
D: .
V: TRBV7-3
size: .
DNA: TGTGCCAGCAGCCGCGGACTGGGTTCCTACGAGCAGTACTTC
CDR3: CASSRGLGSYEQYF

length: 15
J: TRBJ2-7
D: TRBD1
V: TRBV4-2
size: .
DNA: TGTGCCAGCAGCCAAGGGGGACAGGGTTACTACGAGCAGTACTTC
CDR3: CASSQGGQGYYEQYF

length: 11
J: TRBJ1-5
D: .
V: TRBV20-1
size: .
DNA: TGCAGTGCTAGAGATGGGCCAGAAGAGCATTTT
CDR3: CSARDGPEEHF

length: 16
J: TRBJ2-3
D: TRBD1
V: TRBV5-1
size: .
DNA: TGCGCCAGCAGCTTGGCGATACAGGGGTGGACAGATACGCAGTATTTT
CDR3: CASSLAIQGWTDTQYF

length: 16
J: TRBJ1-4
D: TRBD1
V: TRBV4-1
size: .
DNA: TGCGCCAGCAGCCAAGCCCCAGGGGGGACGAGGGAAAAACTGTTTTTT
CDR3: CASSQAPGGTREKLFF

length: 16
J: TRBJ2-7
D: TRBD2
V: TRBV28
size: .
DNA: TGTGCCAGCAGTCGGTGGGGGACTAGCGGGACCTACGAGCAGTACTTC
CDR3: CASSRWGTSGTYEQYF

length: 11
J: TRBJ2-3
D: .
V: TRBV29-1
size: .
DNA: TGCAGCGTTCTAGCCGGAGATACGCAGTATTTT
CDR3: CSVLAGDTQYF

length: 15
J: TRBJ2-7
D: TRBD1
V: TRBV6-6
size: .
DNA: TGTGCCAGCAGTTACTCGACAGGGTCAGCTGGCGAGCAGTACTTC
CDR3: CASSYSTGSAGEQYF

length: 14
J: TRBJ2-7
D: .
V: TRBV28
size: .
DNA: TGTGCCAGCAGCACCCCAGCCGGGACCTACGAGCAGTACTTC
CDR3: CASSTPAGTYEQYF

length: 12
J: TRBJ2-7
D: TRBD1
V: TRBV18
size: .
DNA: TGTGCCAGCTCACGCCGGGACAGGGTTAGGTACTTC
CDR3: CASSRRDRVRYF

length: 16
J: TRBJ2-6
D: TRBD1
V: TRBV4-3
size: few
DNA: TGCGCCAGCAGCCAAGGTGCAGGGGGTGGGGCCAACGTCCTGACTTTC
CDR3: CASSQGAGGGANVLTF

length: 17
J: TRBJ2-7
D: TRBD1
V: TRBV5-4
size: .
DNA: TGTGCCAGCAGCTTGGTCACCGGGACAGGGGGGGTCTACGAGCAGTACTTC
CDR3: CASSLVTGTGGVYEQYF

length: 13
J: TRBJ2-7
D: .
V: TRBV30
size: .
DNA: TGTGCCTGGAGTGTAGGAGCCCCTGGCGAGCAGTACTTC
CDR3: CAWSVGAPGEQYF

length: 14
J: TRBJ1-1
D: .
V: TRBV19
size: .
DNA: TGTGCCAGTAGTATCCCCCCCTGGAACACTGAAGCTTTCTTT
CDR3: CASSIPPWNTEAFF

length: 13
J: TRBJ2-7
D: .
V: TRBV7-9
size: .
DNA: TGTGCCAGCAGCGACGCAGGGAACTACGAGCAGTACTTC
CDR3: CASSDAGNYEQYF

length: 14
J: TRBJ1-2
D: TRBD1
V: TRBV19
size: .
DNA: TGTGCCAGTAGTCCCCGGGAGGGGGCCTATGGCTACACCTTC
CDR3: CASSPREGAYGYTF

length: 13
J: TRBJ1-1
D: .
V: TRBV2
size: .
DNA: TGTGCCAGTATGACAGACACTAACACTGAAGCTTTCTTT
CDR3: CASMTDTNTEAFF

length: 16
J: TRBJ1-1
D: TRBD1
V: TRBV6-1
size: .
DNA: TGTGCCAGCAGTGCAATGACAGGGGGCTACCCCGGGAGGGCTTTCTTT
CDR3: CASSAMTGGYPGRAFF

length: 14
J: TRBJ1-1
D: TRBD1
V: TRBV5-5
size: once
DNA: TGTGCCAGCAGCCCCAGGACAGGGCACACTGAAGCTTTCTTT
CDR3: CASSPRTGHTEAFF

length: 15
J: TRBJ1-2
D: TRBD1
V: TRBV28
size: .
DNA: TGTGCCAGCAGACTTGGGACAGGGGGCTGGGGTGGCTACACCTTC
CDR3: CASRLGTGGWGGYTF

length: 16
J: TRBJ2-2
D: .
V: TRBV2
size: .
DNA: TGTGCCAGCAGTGAACGGGGGTTGGCGGACACCGGGGAGCTGTTTTTT
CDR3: CASSERGLADTGELFF

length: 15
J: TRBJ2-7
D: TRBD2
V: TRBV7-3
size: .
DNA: TGTGCCAGCAGCTTGGGTGGCGGGAGAGCCTACGAGCAGTACTTC
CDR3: CASSLGGGRAYEQYF

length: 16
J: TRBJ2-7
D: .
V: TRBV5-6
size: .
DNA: TGTGCCAGCAGCTTGGCCGGGGGGGCAGGGGGCTACGAGCAGTACTTC
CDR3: CASSLAGGAGGYEQYF

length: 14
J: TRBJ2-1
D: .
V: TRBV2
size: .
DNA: TGTGCCAGCAGTGACAGGGCCACCTACAATGAGCAGTTCTTC
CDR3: CASSDRATYNEQFF

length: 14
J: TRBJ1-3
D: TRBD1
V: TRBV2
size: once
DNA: TGTGCCAGCGGGGGGGACAGGGGGCGGAACACCATATATTTT
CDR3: CASGGDRGRNTIYF

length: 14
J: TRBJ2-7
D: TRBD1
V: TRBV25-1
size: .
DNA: TGTGCCAGCAGCGCTGGGGGACAGGCCTACGAGCAGTACTTC
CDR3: CASSAGGQAYEQYF

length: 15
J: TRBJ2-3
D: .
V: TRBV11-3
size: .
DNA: TGTGCCAGCAGCGCGGGACTCTCAGGGGGAGATACGCAGTATTTT
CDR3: CASSAGLSGGDTQYF

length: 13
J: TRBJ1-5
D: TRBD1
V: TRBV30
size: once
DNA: TGTGCCTGGGGACAGGGGGCCAATCAGCCCCAGCATTTT
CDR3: CAWGQGANQPQHF

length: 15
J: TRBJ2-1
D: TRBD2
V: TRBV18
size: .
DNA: TGTGCCAGCTCACCACAGGCGGGAGGGCCCTATGAGCAGTTCTTC
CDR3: CASSPQAGGPYEQFF

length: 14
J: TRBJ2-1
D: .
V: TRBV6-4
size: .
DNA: TGTGCCAGCAGCCCCGGTGGGGGTAGCGGTGAGCAGTTCTTC
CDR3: CASSPGGGSGEQFF

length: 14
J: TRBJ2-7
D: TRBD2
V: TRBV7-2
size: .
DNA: TGTGCCAGCAGCTTAGTCGCAATAGCGGGCGAGCAGTACTTC
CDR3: CASSLVAIAGEQYF

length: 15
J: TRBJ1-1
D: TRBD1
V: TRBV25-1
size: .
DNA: TGTGCCAGCAGTGAATACGGTGACAGGGCCACTGAAGCTTTCTTT
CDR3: CASSEYGDRATEAFF

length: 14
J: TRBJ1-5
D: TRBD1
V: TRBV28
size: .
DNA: TGTGCCAGCAGTTCCGGACAGGGGGCGCAGCCCCAGCATTTT
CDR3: CASSSGQGAQPQHF